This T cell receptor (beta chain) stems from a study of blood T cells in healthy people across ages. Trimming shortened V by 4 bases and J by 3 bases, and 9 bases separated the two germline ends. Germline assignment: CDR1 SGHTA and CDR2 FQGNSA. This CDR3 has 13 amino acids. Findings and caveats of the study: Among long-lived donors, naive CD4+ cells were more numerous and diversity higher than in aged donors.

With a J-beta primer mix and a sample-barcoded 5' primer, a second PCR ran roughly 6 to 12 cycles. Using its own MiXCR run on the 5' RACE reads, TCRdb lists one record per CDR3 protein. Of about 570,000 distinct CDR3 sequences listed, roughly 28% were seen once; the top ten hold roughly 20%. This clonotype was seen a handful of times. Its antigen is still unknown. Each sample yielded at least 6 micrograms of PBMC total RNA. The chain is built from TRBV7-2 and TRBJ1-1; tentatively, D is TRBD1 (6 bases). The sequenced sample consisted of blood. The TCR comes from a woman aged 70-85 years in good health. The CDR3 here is CASSSQGDTEAFF. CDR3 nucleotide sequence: TGTGCCAGCAGCTCACAGGGCGACACTGAAGCTTTCTTT. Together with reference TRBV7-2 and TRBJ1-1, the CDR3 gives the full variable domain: GAGVSQSPSNKVTEKGKDVELRCDPISGHTALYWYRQSLGQGLEFLIYFQGNSAPDKSGLPSDRFSAERTGGSVSTLTIQRTQQEDSAVYLCASSSQGDTEAFFGQGTRLTVV.